This T cell receptor beta chain derives from a study of cytomegalovirus exposure and HLA in healthy donors. Overall study results and limits: TCR beta chains numbering 150 to 200 were designated cytomegalovirus-associated. Reportedly, cytomegalovirus status was diagnosed with high sensitivity and specificity. Three chains linked to CMV were shown in vitro to be specific for CMV antigens.

Only in-frame clones appear in the TCRdb table, and some are missing; sequencing was by immunoSEQ multiplex PCR. The data show around 150,000 clones, with around 82% seen just once and roughly a tenth held by the top ten. The donors were part of the validation cohort of 100 to 150 subjects. That cohort was separate from the first cohort, which comprised under 750 subjects. With regard to this clone: Its specificity is not known.

The CDR3 has 15 residues. CDR1 and CDR2 from the germline V gene are SGHAT and FQNNGV. Losses at the gene ends were 6 bases for V and 5 bases for J; bases not matched to a gene: 11. The specimen sequenced was PBMCs. The J gene is TRBJ2-7, the V gene TRBV11-2; 9 positions agree with TRBD1. This receptor was identified in a man under 40 in good health and CMV-seropositive. The CDR3 loop is CASSQLQDRGHEQYF. The CDR3 coding sequence is TGTGCCAGCAGTCAACTTCAGGACAGGGGCCACGAGCAGTACTTC. The full variable domain, completed using reference TRBV11-2 and TRBJ2-7, is EAGVAQSPRYKIIEKRQSVAFWCNPISGHATLYWYQQILGQGPKLLIQFQNNGVVDDSQLPKDRFSAERLKGVDSTLKIQPAKLEDSAVYLCASSQLQDRGHEQYFGPGTRLTVT.